What follows is one TCR beta chain and its context. The sample belongs to a study of shared clonotypes between healthy human individuals. This CDR3 region has 18 residues. The V end was cut by 0 bases, the J end by 0 bases, with 18 bases between. Germline assignment: CDR1 LGHNA and CDR2 YNFKEQ. Repertoires were generated with immunoSEQ multiplex PCR, while TCRdb's copy carries only in-frame clones and drops some. The profile shows hundreds of thousands of clones, less than 85% of them singletons. V usage is TRBV4-2 and J usage is TRBJ2-7, with D perhaps matching TRBD2 (6 bases). Sequences were obtained from memory CD4+ T cells sorted from blood. Subset defined: CD45RA-negative fraction. This TCR was recovered from a woman under 40 in good health. The CDR3 sequence: CASSQDHSGQQISYEQYF. The CDR3, as DNA: TGTGCCAGCAGCCAAGATCACAGCGGGCAGCAGATCTCCTACGAGCAGTACTTC.